The TCR beta chain described here comes from a study of blood T cell repertoires in COVID-19. Study context: Samples representing acute and convalescent COVID-19 were sourced from the United States, Italy and Spain. T cells, B-cell-depleted T cells, or PBMCs supplied cDNA or gDNA.

V shed 7 bases and J shed 10 bases, with 20 bases lying between them. Germline V gene data show CDR1 as LNHDA and CDR2 as SQIVND (reference sequence). CDR3 size: 15 residues. As processed by the authors: Amplifying reference gene primers gave estimates of nucleated cell counts. The table came from immunoSEQ multiplex PCR; TCRdb's copy has only in-frame clones and leaves some out. That table supplies the V and J calls and clone size; D and trimming were determined from the DNA. This table has 70,000 to 90,000 clones, around 90% appearing once. The chain has TRBV19 and TRBJ1-6; a weak D match, TRBD1 (6 bases). Sequenced: peripheral blood. The TCR was taken from a man aged 45-65 years with acute or convalescent COVID-19. CDR3: CASTINPSRGSPLHF. CDR3 in DNA: TGTGCCAGTACCATTAATCCCTCCAGGGGATCACCCCTCCACTTT.